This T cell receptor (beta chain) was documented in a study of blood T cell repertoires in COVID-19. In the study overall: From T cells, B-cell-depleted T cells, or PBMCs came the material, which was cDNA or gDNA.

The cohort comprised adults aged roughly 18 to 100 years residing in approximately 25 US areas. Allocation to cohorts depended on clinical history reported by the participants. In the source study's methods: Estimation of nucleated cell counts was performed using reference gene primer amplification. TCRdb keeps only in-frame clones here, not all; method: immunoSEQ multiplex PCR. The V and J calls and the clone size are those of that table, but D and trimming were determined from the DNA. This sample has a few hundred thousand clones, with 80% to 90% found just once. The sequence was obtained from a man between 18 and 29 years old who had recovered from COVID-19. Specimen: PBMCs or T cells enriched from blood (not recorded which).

CDR3 in DNA: TGTGCCAGCAGCGAGACAGGGGACTCCTACGAGCAGTACTTC. This translates into CASSETGDSYEQYF. V gene TRBV7-3 combines with J gene TRBJ2-7; TRBD1 matches at 8 bases. V dropped 5 bases and J dropped 0; count of bases not matched to a gene: 3. The CDR3 spans 14 residues. The germline gives CDR1 SGHTA, CDR2 FQGTGA.